The 7 T cell receptor beta chains below were found in one sample sequenced in a study of monozygotic twins with cystic fibrosis. Some clones are missing from TCRdb's copy, which holds only in-frame ones; the method was immunoSEQ multiplex PCR. The table has 14,000 or so clones, 85% to 95% seen once; the top ten hold around 9%. Sequencing input: blood. The source of these receptors is a girl aged 2-15 years with cystic fibrosis.

This clone has only a few counts. The rearrangement links TRBV11-2 to TRBJ1-3, with D possibly TRBD1 on 5 matching bases. V was cut by 1 base and J by 4 bases, with 11 bases left in between. Per germline, CDR1 SGHAT and CDR2 FQNNGV. CDR3 size: 15 residues. This chain's CDR3 is CASSLVGVTGNTIYF. CDR3 sequence (DNA): TGTGCCAGCAGCTTAGTGGGGGTAACGGGAAACACCATATATTTT. The full variable domain, completed using reference TRBV11-2 and TRBJ1-3, is EAGVAQSPRYKIIEKRQSVAFWCNPISGHATLYWYQQILGQGPKLLIQFQNNGVVDDSQLPKDRFSAERLKGVDSTLKIQPAKLEDSAVYLCASSLVGVTGNTIYFGEGSWLTVV.

This clone appeared a single time. The chain recombines TRBV6-5 with TRBJ2-3, with D tentatively TRBD1 (5 bases). The CDR3 extends over 11 amino acids. Trimming removed 7 bases from V and 5 bases from J, with 7 bases in between. Germline V gives CDR1 MNHEY, CDR2 SVGAGI. The CDR3: CASKGKDTQYF. The DNA of the CDR3 is TGTGCCAGCAAGGGGAAAGATACGCAGTATTTT.

The genes are TRBV29-1 and TRBJ1-1; perhaps TRBD1 as D (6 bases). Germline assignment: CDR1 SQVTM and CDR2 ANQGSEA. CDR3 length: 11 residues. V shed 6 bases and J shed 2 bases, with 7 bases lying between them. CDR3 in DNA: TGCAGCGTCAGGGGAAACACTGAAGCTTTCTTT. Translated: CSVRGNTEAFF.

V is TRBV5-1 and J is TRBJ2-5; maybe TRBD1 (7 bases). Germline lookup yields CDR1 SGHRS and CDR2 YFSETQ. There are 17 residues in the CDR3. V lost 0 bases and J lost 2, with 17 bases in between. This CDR3 is CASSLAGGGFGQETQYF. CDR3 nucleotide sequence: TGCGCCAGCAGCTTGGCCGGAGGGGGCTTTGGGCAAGAGACCCAGTACTTC.

A word on this clone: Other DNA variants within this sample encode the same CDR3. V gene TRBV11-2 combines with J gene TRBJ2-7, with D unclear. The V gene lost 1 base and the J gene lost 2 bases, with 3 bases spanning the gap. The CDR3 spans 12 residues. Per the germline V gene, CDR1 is SGHAT and CDR2 is FQNNGV. Here the CDR3 reads CASSLAPYEQYF. The CDR3, as DNA: TGTGCCAGCAGCTTAGCACCCTACGAGCAGTACTTC.

The chain couples TRBV5-1 to TRBJ1-4; no reliable D call. V was cut by 4 bases and J by 0 bases, with 7 bases left in between. The CDR3 length is 14 residues. Germline V gene lookup returns CDR1 SGHRS and CDR2 YFSETQ. CDR3 DNA: TGCGCCAGCAGCCCGGGTTCAACTAATGAAAAACTGTTTTTT. Protein product: CASSPGSTNEKLFF. Combining the CDR3 with reference TRBV5-1 and TRBJ1-4 gives the whole variable domain KAGVTQTPRYLIKTRGQQVTLSCSPISGHRSVSWYQQTPGQGLQFLFEYFSETQRNKGNFPGRFSGRQFSNSRSEMNVSTLELGDSALYLCASSPGSTNEKLFFGSGTQLSVL.

The V gene is TRBV7-2, the J gene TRBJ2-1; tentative D call: TRBD2 (5 bases). Germline lookup yields CDR1 SGHTA and CDR2 FQGNSA. V lost 4 bases and J lost 3, with 16 bases in between. CDR3 length equals 16 residues. In nucleotides, the CDR3 is TGTGCCAGCAGCTATGCTAGCCCTGGGTACTACAATGAGCAGTTCTTC. Translated: CASSYASPGYYNEQFF.